The 21 T cell receptor beta chains below were found in one sample sequenced in a study of blood T cell repertoires in COVID-19. The protocol was immunoSEQ multiplex PCR, while the TCRdb copy is restricted to in-frame clones and leaves out a portion. The sample contains some 220,000 clones, around 85% of which appear only once. The sequencing sample was made of peripheral blood. The receptors here all came from a woman aged 55-69 years with active or convalescent COVID-19.

This chain joins TRBV5-6 and TRBJ2-1, with 9 bases matching TRBD2. Germline lookup yields CDR1 SGHDT and CDR2 YYEEEE. This CDR3 contains 16 residues. Unmatched junction bases numbered 5, after V lost 2 bases and J lost 2 bases. CDR3 protein: CASSLLASGTYNEQFF. In DNA form, the CDR3 reads TGTGCCAGCAGCTTATTGGCTAGCGGGACCTACAATGAGCAGTTCTTC.

This chain connects TRBV5-5 to TRBJ1-1; D is unresolved. The V end was cut by 0 bases, the J end by 4 bases, with 10 bases between. This CDR3 has 14 amino acids. The germline gives CDR1 SGHKS, CDR2 YYEKEE (reference sequence). The CDR3 DNA reads TGTGCCAGCAGCTTGGTCTCAGCGGCCACTGAAGCTTTCTTT. This codes for CASSLVSAATEAFF. Supplemented by reference TRBV5-5 and TRBJ1-1, the full variable domain reads DAGVTQSPTHLIKTRGQQVTLRCSPISGHKSVSWYQQVLGQGPQFIFQYYEKEERGRGNFPDRFSARQFPNYSSELNVNALLLGDSALYLCASSLVSAATEAFFGQGTRLTVV.

The chain has TRBV6-5 and TRBJ2-7; TRBD1 aligns across 8 bases. Germline V CDR1 and CDR2: MNHEY, SVGAGI. This CDR3 spans 13 amino acids. V lost 4 bases, J lost 2 bases, and 1 base stayed unmatched. CDR3 residues: CASSSGGPYEQYV. The CDR3 nucleotides are TGTGCCAGCAGTTCAGGGGGCCCCTACGAGCAGTACGTC.

J is TRBJ2-1 and V is TRBV5-1; the match to TRBD2 covers 10 bases. V shed 1 base and J 5 bases; nucleotides not matched to a gene: 6. Germline V CDR1 and CDR2: SGHRS, YFSETQ. CDR3 size: 16 residues. This CDR3 reads CASSLIPSGGDNEQFF. The CDR3 region has the DNA TGCGCCAGCAGCTTGATTCCTAGCGGGGGAGACAATGAGCAGTTCTTC.

This clone has more than one count but fewer than ten. The rearrangement uses TRBV4-1 and TRBJ1-4; possible D gene TRBD1, 5 bases. The CDR3 sequence is 15 residues long. Per germline, CDR1 MGHRA and CDR2 YSYEKL. The germline V and J ends were trimmed by 0 bases and 8 bases, with 13 bases remaining between them. The DNA of the CDR3 is TGCGCCAGCAGCCAAGACGCGGCAGGGTTGGAAAAACTGTTTTTT. Protein: CASSQDAAGLEKLFF.

The chain links TRBV11-3 to TRBJ2-7, with 12 positions matching TRBD2. The V segment lost 5 bases and the J segment 5 bases; nucleotides outside the gene matches: 4. The germline gives CDR1 SGHNT, CDR2 YENEEA. The CDR3 is made up of 14 amino acids. This CDR3 reads CASSTRTSGNEQYF. In nucleotides, the CDR3 is TGTGCCAGCAGCACCCGGACTAGCGGGAACGAGCAGTACTTC.

This clone has a single count. The gene calls are TRBV28 and TRBJ1-2; D might be TRBD1 (6 bases). The length of the CDR3 is 16 residues. In germline, CDR1 is MDHEN, CDR2 SYDVKM. The ends were cut back, 1 base at V and 7 bases at J, with 19 bases in the middle. The chain's CDR3 is CASSLSSTGSFGGYTF. The CDR3 region has the DNA TGTGCCAGCAGTTTATCCAGTACAGGGAGTTTCGGTGGCTACACCTTC.

The CDR3 sequence is CASSGLAGDLSYNEQFF. CDR3 nucleotide sequence: TGTGCCAGCAGTGGACTAGCGGGAGACCTATCCTACAATGAGCAGTTCTTC. V is TRBV5-4 and J is TRBJ2-1, with 13 bases aligning to TRBD2. The ends lost 5 bases at V and 1 base at J; junction bases unmatched: 6. Germline loops: CDR1 SGHNT, CDR2 YYREEE (reference sequence). The length of the CDR3 is 17 residues.

The CDR3 sequence is CASSPVGNTEAFF. The CDR3 DNA is TGTGCCAGCTCACCGGTCGGGAACACTGAAGCTTTCTTT. The V and J genes are TRBV18 and TRBJ1-1; no definite D call. Germline V gene data show CDR1 as KGHSH and CDR2 as LQKENI. CDR3 length equals 13 residues. Trimming removed 3 bases from V and 1 base from J, with 6 bases in between.

The chain joins TRBV12-3 or TRBV12-4 to TRBJ1-1; 7 nucleotides agree with TRBD1. V lost 7 bases to trimming and J lost 6 bases; unmatched junction nucleotides: 8. The CDR3 is 13 amino acids. CDR3 loop: CASTSSQGAEAFF. Here the CDR3 DNA reads TGTGCCAGCACCTCATCCCAGGGGGCTGAAGCTTTCTTT.

The J gene is TRBJ1-1, the V gene TRBV29-1; possibly TRBD1 for D (5 bases). The CDR3 is made up of 13 amino acids. Trimming took off 2 bases at V and 2 bases at J, with 9 bases between the two ends. Germline CDR1 reads SQVTM; CDR2 reads ANQGSEA. DNA of the CDR3: TGCAGCGTTGAAATAGGGGTCAACACTGAAGCTTTCTTT. Residues: CSVEIGVNTEAFF.

This chain's CDR3 is CAWSLGLNTEAFF. CDR3 sequence (DNA): TGTGCCTGGAGCCTGGGGCTTAACACTGAAGCTTTCTTT. The chain couples TRBV30 to TRBJ1-1; TRBD1 might be the D (5 bases). Per germline, CDR1 GTSNPN and CDR2 SVGIG (reference sequence). The V end was cut by 3 bases, the J end by 2 bases, with 10 bases between. The CDR3 runs 13 residues. The full variable domain, with the rest looked up from reference TRBV30 and TRBJ1-1, is SQTIHQWPATLVQPVGSPLSLECTVEGTSNPNLYWYRQAAGRGLQLLFYSVGIGQISSEVPQNLSASRPQDRQFILSSKKLLLSDSGFYLCAWSLGLNTEAFFGQGTRLTVV.

The chain is built from TRBV29-1 and TRBJ2-7, with TRBD2 identical over 11 bases. Germline CDR1 is SQVTM and CDR2 is ANQGSEA. Losses at the gene ends were 2 bases for V and 0 bases for J; bases not matched to a gene: 6. The length of the CDR3 is 16 residues. In DNA form, the CDR3 reads TGCAGCGTTGAAATCCTAGCGGGAGGTTCCTCCTACGAGCAGTACTTC. It specifies CSVEILAGGSSYEQYF.

V and J are TRBV15 and TRBJ2-7; 10 bases are shared with TRBD2. The V gene end was trimmed by 0 bases and the J gene end by 1 base; junction bases not matched to a gene: 9. The CDR3 extends over 18 amino acids. CDR1 and CDR2 (germline): LNHNV, YYDKDF (reference sequence). The CDR3 spells CATSRDPGRLAGSYEQYF. The CDR3 nucleotides are TGTGCCACCAGCAGAGATCCCGGGCGACTAGCGGGTTCCTACGAGCAGTACTTC.

The chain is built from TRBV28 and TRBJ2-5; 11 nucleotides match TRBD2. V lost 5 bases and J lost 4; bases outside the gene matches: 6. The CDR3 covers 15 residues. Germline CDR1 is MDHEN and CDR2 is SYDVKM. The CDR3 DNA reads as TGTGCCAGCAGTAGACTAGCGGGGCGCGGAGAGACCCAGTACTTC. It translates to CASSRLAGRGETQYF.

V and J are TRBV14 and TRBJ1-2, with 11 bases matching TRBD1. The junction had 7 bases not matched to a gene; V was cut back by 4 bases and J by 3 bases. The CDR3 loop spans 16 amino acids. The germline gives CDR1 SGHDN, CDR2 FVKESK. CDR3 DNA: TGTGCCAGCAGCCGGGACAGGGGGACCGGAGACTATGGCTACACCTTC. Amino acid sequence: CASSRDRGTGDYGYTF.

The chain has TRBV5-1 and TRBJ2-5, with 7 bases aligning to TRBD1. The germline CDR1 and CDR2 sequences are SGHRS and YFSETQ. This CDR3 contains 15 residues. J gave up 0 bases and V 2 bases, and 4 bases lay outside the gene matches. CDR3 sequence: CASSFLTGDQETQYF. The CDR3 region has the DNA TGCGCCAGCAGCTTTCTTACAGGGGACCAAGAGACCCAGTACTTC.

The J gene is TRBJ2-3, the V gene TRBV9, with TRBD2 matching over 9 bases. The V gene's germline CDR1 is SGDLS and CDR2 YYNGEE. CDR3 length equals 18 residues. V was pared by 0 bases and J by 2 bases, with 10 bases of the junction left unmatched. DNA of the CDR3: TGTGCCAGCAGCGTAGACATGGCTAGCGGGACCCTCACAGATACGCAGTATTTT. It specifies CASSVDMASGTLTDTQYF.

V usage is TRBV5-1 and J usage is TRBJ2-3; 12 bases fit TRBD2. The germline gives CDR1 SGHRS, CDR2 YFSETQ. This CDR3 has 18 amino acids. With 1 base clipped from V and 5 bases from J, the junction kept 11 bases outside the gene matches. The CDR3 nucleotides are TGCGCCAGCAGCTTGTGGGTTACTAGCGGGAGGCCCCAAGATACGCAGTATTTT. Amino acid sequence: CASSLWVTSGRPQDTQYF.

The CDR3 bases are TGTGCCAGCAAATTCCCCAGGGGGAACACCGGGGAGCTGTTTTTT. It is translated as CASKFPRGNTGELFF. The J gene is TRBJ2-2, the V gene TRBV6-5, with D possibly being TRBD1 (6 bases). Trimming took off 7 bases at V and 1 base at J, with 13 bases between the two ends. CDR1 and CDR2 (germline): MNHEY, SVGAGI. The CDR3 length is 15 residues.

The V and J genes are TRBV5-1 and TRBJ2-7; no clear D gene. The CDR3 extends over 15 amino acids. Trimming pared 0 bases from V and 0 bases from J, leaving 10 bases between. Germline CDR1 SGHRS, CDR2 YFSETQ. As DNA, the CDR3 is TGCGCCAGCAGCTTGGGCCCTGGCAGCTCCTACGAGCAGTACGTC. Translated: CASSLGPGSSYEQYV.